This is a list of T cell receptor beta chains from one sample in a study of OX40 agonist ivuxolimab in advanced cancers. Measured with immunoSEQ multiplex PCR; TCRdb has only the in-frame clones, and not every one. This sample has approximately 82,000 clones, with 89% found just once. Sequencing was performed on CD4+ or CD8+ T cells sorted from blood, taken in a trial of the OX40 agonist ivuxolimab. The receptors originated from an adult with an advanced solid tumor such as melanoma, head and neck, liver or kidney cancer. The CDR3 runs from the conserved cysteine through the conserved F or W. Fields, in order: clone size, V gene, J gene, D gene, CDR3 DNA, CDR3 protein. The D gene is left open where the match is weak. Clone size is stated in some rows and not others, as once, few, many or a class when expanded.

abundance: few
v_gene: TRBV19
j_gene: TRBJ1-5
d_gene: -
CDR3nt: TGTGCCAGCCGCACGCAGGTTGGTCAGCCCCAGCATTTT
CDR3aa: CASRTQVGQPQHF

abundance: -
v_gene: TRBV18
j_gene: TRBJ2-7
d_gene: TRBD2
CDR3nt: TGTGCCAGCTCACTGGCGGGAGTATTGTACGAGCAGTACTTC
CDR3aa: CASSLAGVLYEQYF

abundance: -
v_gene: TRBV6-5
j_gene: TRBJ1-1
d_gene: -
CDR3nt: TGTGCCAGCAGTTACTCAACGGGCGTTGAAGCTTTCTTT
CDR3aa: CASSYSTGVEAFF

abundance: -
v_gene: TRBV5-4
j_gene: TRBJ1-2
d_gene: -
CDR3nt: TGTGCCAGCAGATCCGGAGGGGGAGGTAACTATGGCTACACCTTC
CDR3aa: CASRSGGGGNYGYTF

abundance: -
v_gene: TRBV6-5
j_gene: TRBJ1-2
d_gene: TRBD1
CDR3nt: TGTGCCAGCAGTCCGACAGGGGAGTGGAGGGGCTACACCTTC
CDR3aa: CASSPTGEWRGYTF

abundance: -
v_gene: TRBV28
j_gene: TRBJ1-2
d_gene: -
CDR3nt: TGTGCCAGCAGTTTATCTCCAGGGAGTGGCTACACCTTC
CDR3aa: CASSLSPGSGYTF

abundance: -
v_gene: TRBV13
j_gene: TRBJ2-1
d_gene: TRBD1
CDR3nt: TGTGCCAGCAGCTTAAACAGGGGTTCCAATGAGCAGTTCTTC
CDR3aa: CASSLNRGSNEQFF

abundance: -
v_gene: TRBV5-1
j_gene: TRBJ1-2
d_gene: TRBD1
CDR3nt: TGCGCCAGCAGCTCCGACAGGGGAGGAAAAGGCTACACCTTC
CDR3aa: CASSSDRGGKGYTF

abundance: -
v_gene: TRBV6-6
j_gene: TRBJ1-2
d_gene: -
CDR3nt: TGTGCCAGCAACAACTGGGGGAACTATGGCTACACCTTC
CDR3aa: CASNNWGNYGYTF

abundance: -
v_gene: TRBV5-1
j_gene: TRBJ2-3
d_gene: TRBD1
CDR3nt: TGCGCCAGCAGCGAGGATCCGGGACAGCGCACAGATACGCAGTATTTT
CDR3aa: CASSEDPGQRTDTQYF

abundance: -
v_gene: TRBV29-1
j_gene: TRBJ1-2
d_gene: -
CDR3nt: TGCAGCGTCAACAGGGAGCCTAACTATGGCTACACCTTC
CDR3aa: CSVNREPNYGYTF

abundance: -
v_gene: TRBV6-5
j_gene: TRBJ2-4
d_gene: TRBD1
CDR3nt: TGTGCCAGCAGTTACGGGACAGGGAAAGAAAGAAACATTCAGTACTTC
CDR3aa: CASSYGTGKERNIQYF

abundance: -
v_gene: TRBV28
j_gene: TRBJ1-5
d_gene: -
CDR3nt: TGTGCCAGCAGATCGCGACTAGGGAATCAGCCCCAGCATTTT
CDR3aa: CASRSRLGNQPQHF

abundance: -
v_gene: TRBV5-1
j_gene: TRBJ2-5
d_gene: -
CDR3nt: TGCGCCAGCAGTTCTAGGGTAGTGGAGACCCAGTACTTC
CDR3aa: CASSSRVVETQYF

abundance: -
v_gene: TRBV9
j_gene: TRBJ2-2
d_gene: -
CDR3nt: TGTGCCAGCAGCGTAGGGGGCCTAGACACCGGGGAGCTGTTTTTT
CDR3aa: CASSVGGLDTGELFF

abundance: -
v_gene: TRBV19
j_gene: TRBJ1-5
d_gene: -
CDR3nt: TGTGCCAGTAGTAGGGGGGAGGCTAGTCGGCCCCAGCATTTT
CDR3aa: CASSRGEASRPQHF

abundance: -
v_gene: TRBV5-1
j_gene: TRBJ2-5
d_gene: -
CDR3nt: TGCGCCAGCAGCTTGGATATCGGCCAAGAGACCCAGTACTTC
CDR3aa: CASSLDIGQETQYF

abundance: -
v_gene: TRBV4-2
j_gene: TRBJ2-7
d_gene: TRBD1
CDR3nt: TGTGCCAGCAGCAACCGGGACAGGGTGAGCGAGCAGTACTTC
CDR3aa: CASSNRDRVSEQYF

abundance: once
v_gene: TRBV21-1
j_gene: TRBJ1-4
d_gene: -
CDR3nt: TGTGCCAGCAGCAAAGGTCGACAGGGCTTTAGTGAAAAACTGTTTTTT
CDR3aa: CASSKGRQGFSEKLFF

abundance: once
v_gene: TRBV2
j_gene: TRBJ1-4
d_gene: -
CDR3nt: TGTGCCAGCAACGGTCAGGGGCGGGAAAAACTGTTTTTT
CDR3aa: CASNGQGREKLFF

abundance: -
v_gene: TRBV14
j_gene: TRBJ2-5
d_gene: -
CDR3nt: TGTGCCAGCAGCCAAGGGGTGGGGGCAGAGACCCAGTACTTC
CDR3aa: CASSQGVGAETQYF

abundance: -
v_gene: TRBV5-1
j_gene: TRBJ2-7
d_gene: TRBD2
CDR3nt: TGCGCCAGCAGCATGGGACTAGCGGAGTCCTACGAGCAGTACTTC
CDR3aa: CASSMGLAESYEQYF

abundance: -
v_gene: TRBV28
j_gene: TRBJ1-2
d_gene: -
CDR3nt: TGTGCCAGCAGTGGGACGTACTATGGCTACACCTTC
CDR3aa: CASSGTYYGYTF

abundance: -
v_gene: TRBV7-2
j_gene: TRBJ1-2
d_gene: -
CDR3nt: TGTGCCAGCAGCTTAAGGGTGTCCAACTATGGCTACACCTTC
CDR3aa: CASSLRVSNYGYTF

abundance: -
v_gene: TRBV28
j_gene: TRBJ2-3
d_gene: TRBD2
CDR3nt: TGTGCCAGCAGGGACGGGAGGGCGGGAGATACGCAGTATTTT
CDR3aa: CASRDGRAGDTQYF

abundance: -
v_gene: TRBV5-1
j_gene: TRBJ2-1
d_gene: -
CDR3nt: TGCGCCAGCAGCTTGGCCCCAAATCCAGGGTATGAGCAGTTCTTC
CDR3aa: CASSLAPNPGYEQFF

abundance: -
v_gene: TRBV14
j_gene: TRBJ1-1
d_gene: -
CDR3nt: TGTGCCAGCAGTCTGAATAGAGGCGGCACTGAAGCTTTCTTT
CDR3aa: CASSLNRGGTEAFF

abundance: -
v_gene: TRBV2
j_gene: TRBJ1-4
d_gene: -
CDR3nt: TGTGCCAGCTCGGTTACAGGGCCAGAAAAACTGTTTTTT
CDR3aa: CASSVTGPEKLFF

abundance: -
v_gene: TRBV29-1
j_gene: TRBJ2-7
d_gene: -
CDR3nt: TGCAGCGCCGCGATCGGGGACGAGCAGTACTTC
CDR3aa: CSAAIGDEQYF

abundance: few
v_gene: TRBV9
j_gene: TRBJ2-5
d_gene: TRBD1
CDR3nt: TGTGCCAGCAGCGCAGGACAGGTCCCGGGGACCCAGTACTTC
CDR3aa: CASSAGQVPGTQYF

abundance: -
v_gene: TRBV7-9
j_gene: TRBJ2-7
d_gene: TRBD2
CDR3nt: TGTGCCAGCAGCTCCCGGTTTAGCGGGACCGCCTACGAGCAGTACTTC
CDR3aa: CASSSRFSGTAYEQYF

abundance: -
v_gene: TRBV29-1
j_gene: TRBJ2-3
d_gene: TRBD1
CDR3nt: TGCAGCATTGACAGGGGGGCGACAGATACGCAGTATTTT
CDR3aa: CSIDRGATDTQYF

abundance: -
v_gene: TRBV6-1
j_gene: TRBJ2-3
d_gene: TRBD1
CDR3nt: TGTGCCAGCAGGCTGACAGGGGTAGATACGCAGTATTTT
CDR3aa: CASRLTGVDTQYF

abundance: -
v_gene: TRBV6-1
j_gene: TRBJ1-1
d_gene: -
CDR3nt: TGTGCCAGCAGTGTTTCACTAAACACTGAAGCTTTCTTT
CDR3aa: CASSVSLNTEAFF

abundance: -
v_gene: TRBV6-5
j_gene: TRBJ2-7
d_gene: -
CDR3nt: TGTGCCAGCAGCGACGGAGGTCCCTACGAGCAGTACTTC
CDR3aa: CASSDGGPYEQYF

abundance: -
v_gene: TRBV11-2
j_gene: TRBJ2-5
d_gene: -
CDR3nt: TGTGCCAGCAGCTTTGGGGGGTACCAAGAGACCCAGTACTTC
CDR3aa: CASSFGGYQETQYF

abundance: -
v_gene: TRBV12-5
j_gene: TRBJ2-1
d_gene: TRBD2
CDR3nt: TGTGCTAGTGGTTTGGCGCCTCCCGGGACTAGCTCCTACAATGAGCAGTTCTTC
CDR3aa: CASGLAPPGTSSYNEQFF

abundance: -
v_gene: TRBV5-4
j_gene: TRBJ1-4
d_gene: TRBD1
CDR3nt: TGTGCCAGCAGCTCGACAGGGTCTAATGAAAAACTGTTTTTT
CDR3aa: CASSSTGSNEKLFF

abundance: -
v_gene: TRBV28
j_gene: TRBJ2-1
d_gene: -
CDR3nt: TGTGCCAGCAGTCCCTGGACAGTGGCGGGGAATGAGCAGTTCTTC
CDR3aa: CASSPWTVAGNEQFF

abundance: -
v_gene: TRBV29-1
j_gene: TRBJ2-5
d_gene: -
CDR3nt: TGCAGCGTGGGCCGGGACATGCAAGAGACCCAGTACTTC
CDR3aa: CSVGRDMQETQYF

abundance: -
v_gene: TRBV15
j_gene: TRBJ2-7
d_gene: TRBD2
CDR3nt: TGTGCCACCAGCAGAGGCGGACTAGCGACCGAGCAGTACTTC
CDR3aa: CATSRGGLATEQYF